Listed below are T cell receptor beta chains from one sample, sequenced in a study of cytomegalovirus exposure and HLA in healthy donors. The repertoire was sequenced with immunoSEQ multiplex PCR; TCRdb's copy has only in-frame clones and lacks some. This table has some 130,000 clones, roughly 77% appearing once. Sequencing was carried out using PBMCs. These receptors all stem from a female donor in good health and CMV-seronegative. CDR3s include the opening cysteine and the closing phenylalanine or tryptophan. The D gene is left open where the match is weak. Clone size is given for some rows only: seen once, a few or many times, or a class if the clone is expanded.

TRBJ2-3	TRBV5-1	-	-	TGCGCCAGCAGCTCCTACCTTGTGGAGATCACAGATACGCAGTATTTT	CASSSYLVEITDTQYF
TRBJ2-7	TRBV10-3	TRBD2	-	TGTGCCACCGCCCCCGGGACTAGCGGAACCCTTGAGCAGTACTTC	CATAPGTSGTLEQYF
TRBJ1-4	TRBV7-2	-	-	TGTGCCAGCAGCACCAGGGGAACTAATGAAAAACTGTTTTTT	CASSTRGTNEKLFF
TRBJ2-3	TRBV10-3	-	-	TGTGCCATCAGTACGGGAGAAGCGCGAGATACGCAGTATTTT	CAISTGEARDTQYF
TRBJ2-3	TRBV5-1	TRBD2	-	TGCGCCAGCAGCTTGGATATTCTAGCGGGTACGACAGATACGCAGTATTTT	CASSLDILAGTTDTQYF
TRBJ1-6	TRBV15	TRBD1	-	TGTGCCACCAGCACCGGGACAGGGGGGCGGGCCCTCCACTTT	CATSTGTGGRALHF
TRBJ2-2	TRBV4-2	-	-	TGTGCCAGCAGCCCACAAACGCAGGGTTTCGTTGGGGAGCTGTTTTTT	CASSPQTQGFVGELFF
TRBJ2-1	TRBV2	TRBD2	-	TGTGCCAGCAGCCAGAGGACTAGCGGATACAATGAGCAGTTCTTC	CASSQRTSGYNEQFF
TRBJ2-5	TRBV7-8	TRBD1	-	TGTGCCAGCAGCTTTGGAGGAAGGGGGCTGGGAGAGACCCAGTACTTC	CASSFGGRGLGETQYF
TRBJ2-1	TRBV28	TRBD2	-	TGTGCCAGCAGTTCCTTCGGGACTAGCGGGGGTAATGAGCAGTTCTTC	CASSSFGTSGGNEQFF
TRBJ2-1	TRBV5-1	TRBD2	once	TGCGCCAGCAGCCTAAGTGGCAGCGGGGGGCAGGGTGAGCAGTTCTTC	CASSLSGSGGQGEQFF
TRBJ1-2	TRBV5-4	TRBD1	-	TGTGCCAGCAGCGAGGACAGGAACTATGGCTACACCTTC	CASSEDRNYGYTF
TRBJ2-5	TRBV7-2	-	-	TGTGCCAGCAGCCGGGACTCCTCCCAAGAGACCCAGTACTTC	CASSRDSSQETQYF
TRBJ2-1	TRBV9	TRBD2	-	TGTGCCAGCAGCCGCCCACTAGCGGGAGAATCTTTTTACTCCTACAATGAGCAGTTCTTC	CASSRPLAGESFYSYNEQFF
TRBJ2-7	TRBV6-5	TRBD1	-	TGTGCCAGCAGCCTTAGGGACAGCTACGAGCAGTACTTC	CASSLRDSYEQYF
TRBJ1-2	TRBV19	TRBD1	-	TGTGCCAGTACCCGGACAGGGGGTTATGGCTACACCTTC	CASTRTGGYGYTF
TRBJ2-7	TRBV29-1	-	-	TGCAGCGTTGGGTCAGGCTCCTACGAGCAGTACTTC	CSVGSGSYEQYF
TRBJ1-1	TRBV6-1	-	few	TGTGCCAGCAGGATAGGGGACACTGAAGCTTTCTTT	CASRIGDTEAFF
TRBJ2-7	TRBV4-3	TRBD1	once	TGCGCCAGCAGCCAAGCTCTTCAAAAGGGGCCCGAGACAGGGGGCTACGAGCAGTACTTC	CASSQALQKGPETGGYEQYF
TRBJ2-1	TRBV11-3	TRBD2	once	TGTGCCAGCAGCTTTTCTAGCGGGAGACGGGATGAGCAGTTCTTC	CASSFSSGRRDEQFF
TRBJ2-3	TRBV2	TRBD2	-	TGTGCCAGCAGTGAAGCGGCTAGCGGGGTGTTGGGTACGCAGTATTTT	CASSEAASGVLGTQYF
TRBJ2-1	TRBV9	TRBD2	-	TGTGCCAGCAGCGGCGGACTAGACGGGGATGAGCAGTTCTTC	CASSGGLDGDEQFF
TRBJ2-7	TRBV5-6	-	few	TGTGCCAGCAGCCAGGATCGATACGAGCAGTACTTC	CASSQDRYEQYF
TRBJ2-5	TRBV6-6	-	-	TGTGCCAGCAGTACAAGCGGGACCCAGTACTTC	CASSTSGTQYF
TRBJ2-1	TRBV7-2	TRBD1	-	TGTGCCAGCAGCGAGGCCGGGACAGGGGTTAATGAGCAGTTCTTC	CASSEAGTGVNEQFF
TRBJ1-5	TRBV21-1	-	-	TGTGCCAGCAGCAAACCTGACAGGCGGTACAATCAGCCCCAGCATTTT	CASSKPDRRYNQPQHF
TRBJ1-1	TRBV10-3	-	few	TGTGCCATCAGTGAGGACAGGAGGACTGAAGCTTTCTTT	CAISEDRRTEAFF
TRBJ1-5	TRBV5-1	TRBD1	-	TGCGCCAGCAGCTTGGAGGGACAGGGTAATCAGCCCCAGCATTTT	CASSLEGQGNQPQHF
TRBJ2-5	TRBV7-8	TRBD2	-	TGTGCCAGCAGCTTAACTGCCCGGCGGGGGCAAGAGACCCAGTACTTC	CASSLTARRGQETQYF
TRBJ2-7	TRBV7-9	-	once	TGTGCCAGCAGCTTAGTCTTCTACGAGCAGTACTTC	CASSLVFYEQYF
TRBJ2-5	TRBV9	TRBD2	-	TGTGCCAGCAGCGTAGTCGGGAGGGCAGGAGAGACCCAGTACTTC	CASSVVGRAGETQYF
TRBJ2-5	TRBV30	-	-	TGTGCCTGGAGTGTACTAAGGGGGTCAGGTTACCAAGAGACCCAGTACTTC	CAWSVLRGSGYQETQYF
TRBJ2-7	TRBV11-2	-	once	TGTGCCAGCAGCTTAGTCAACGGGGGGCGCGACGAGCAGTACTTC	CASSLVNGGRDEQYF
TRBJ2-3	TRBV10-1	TRBD2	-	TGCGCCAGCAGTGTAGCGGGAGGACGGGATACGCAGTATTTT	CASSVAGGRDTQYF
TRBJ1-5	TRBV7-8	-	-	TGTGCCAGCAGCTTAGGGGAGGATCAGCCCCAGCATTTT	CASSLGEDQPQHF
TRBJ1-5	TRBV27	-	-	TGTGCCAGTCCTCCTCCCGCGGAGATAAGCAATCAGCCCCAGCATTTT	CASPPPAEISNQPQHF
TRBJ1-6	TRBV7-6	-	-	TGTGCCAGCAGCTTAGCCGGGAGAGGGAATTCACCCCTCCACTTT	CASSLAGRGNSPLHF
TRBJ1-2	TRBV19	-	few	TGTGCCAGTAGTATGACACTTAACTATGGCTACACCTTC	CASSMTLNYGYTF
TRBJ1-2	TRBV4-3	-	once	TGCGCCAGCAGCCCAAAGACAGGCCACATCTATGGCTACACCTTC	CASSPKTGHIYGYTF
TRBJ2-3	TRBV4-2	TRBD2	once	TGTGCCAGCAGCCACCTACTAGCGGGAGGAACAGATACGCAGTATTTT	CASSHLLAGGTDTQYF
TRBJ2-2	TRBV5-6	-	few	TGTGCCAGCAGCGCCGGGGTAACCGGGGAGCTGTTTTTT	CASSAGVTGELFF
TRBJ1-1	TRBV5-1	TRBD1	-	TGCGCCAGCAGGGAACTATACAGGGGAATTTCCACTGAAGCTTTCTTT	CASRELYRGISTEAFF